This is a list of T cell receptor beta chains from one sample in a study of CD8+ T cells in alopecia areata. The assay was immunoSEQ multiplex PCR, and TCRdb's table has in-frame clones only and misses some. The table lists more than 90,000 clones, around 50% of them singletons. Source: CD8+ T cells sorted from blood, taken at week 24, from a patient treated with tofacitinib. The receptors come from a human donor with alopecia areata. CDR3s include the opening cysteine and the closing phenylalanine or tryptophan. A D gene is named only where the DNA matches it firmly. Clone size is not always given. Where it is, it says once, few, many or a class for expanded clones.

>TRBJ2-7|.|.|TRBV27
TGTGCCAGCAGTTTATCGCCAGGAGGTGGGTACGAGCAGTACTTC
CASSLSPGGGYEQYF
>TRBJ1-2|.|.|TRBV6-5
TGTGCCAGCAGTTACTCAGGGGAATTGAACTATGGCTACACCTTC
CASSYSGELNYGYTF
>TRBJ2-6|medium-sized|.|TRBV18
TGTGCCAGCTCACCATGGTTGGACGACAGCTCTGGGGCCAACGTCCTGACTTTC
CASSPWLDDSSGANVLTF
>TRBJ2-7|.|.|TRBV5-6
TGTGCCAGCAGCTTGTTTCAGGATGACTACGAGCAGTACTTC
CASSLFQDDYEQYF
>TRBJ2-3|few|.|TRBV6-5
TGTGCCAGCAGCCCGAGCGGTGGCACAGATACGCAGTATTTT
CASSPSGGTDTQYF
>TRBJ1-2|.|TRBD1|TRBV9
TGTGCCAGCAGCCCTGGGACAGGTGGGGCCTATGGCTACACCTTC
CASSPGTGGAYGYTF
>TRBJ1-2|once|.|TRBV30
TGTGCCTGGAGCGAGATTATCTATGGCTACACCTTC
CAWSEIIYGYTF
>TRBJ2-7|.|.|TRBV27
TGTGCCAGCAGGGAACCGGGGCTGGGGGAGCAGTACTTC
CASREPGLGEQYF
>TRBJ2-7|.|.|TRBV5-1
TGCGCCAGCAGCCTACACCTTGTACAGGGTCGCAACGAGCAGTACTTC
CASSLHLVQGRNEQYF
>TRBJ1-3|.|.|TRBV7-9
TGTGCCAGCAGTTTGACCCGGGACCGGGGACGAAACACCATATATTTT
CASSLTRDRGRNTIYF
>TRBJ2-7|.|TRBD1|TRBV6-5
TGTGCCAGCAGTTGGGGACAGGGGCAGGAATTC
CASSWGQGQEF
>TRBJ2-5|few|.|TRBV10-3
TGTGCCATCAGTGATGACAGCCAAGAGACCCAGTACTTC
CAISDDSQETQYF
>TRBJ2-2|few|.|TRBV30
TGTGCCTGGAGTCCGACCTTGGGGGGAACCGGGGAGCTGTTTTTT
CAWSPTLGGTGELFF
>TRBJ2-5|.|.|TRBV27
TGTGCCAGCAGTAGGACGGGGTGGGAGACCCAGTACTTC
CASSRTGWETQYF
>TRBJ1-1|.|TRBD1|TRBV7-3
TGTGCCAGCAGTCCCGGGACAGTTAACACTGAAGCTTTCTTT
CASSPGTVNTEAFF
>TRBJ1-2|few|.|TRBV5-1
TGCGCCAGCAGCCCGGCGAGACGTGTGGGGATTTATGGCTACACCTTC
CASSPARRVGIYGYTF
>TRBJ2-7|few|TRBD2|TRBV6-6
TGTGCCAGCACCGACTGGGGGGGGACCTCCTACGAGCAGTACTTC
CASTDWGGTSYEQYF
>TRBJ1-6|.|.|TRBV5-4
TGTGCCAGCAGCTTGACGGGTTCACCCCTCCACTTT
CASSLTGSPLHF
>TRBJ2-1|few|.|TRBV30
TGTGCCTGGAGTGTATTGTTCGTTGAGCAGTTCTTC
CAWSVLFVEQFF
>TRBJ1-1|.|.|TRBV6-5
TGTGCCAGCAGTGGGGACGGGAACACTGAAGCTTTCTTT
CASSGDGNTEAFF
>TRBJ2-1|.|.|TRBV29-1
TGCAGCGTTGATGAGACTAAGGGTGAGCAGTTCTTC
CSVDETKGEQFF
>TRBJ2-7|.|TRBD1|TRBV7-9
TGTGCCAGCCGATTAAACAGGGGGGAGCAGTACTTC
CASRLNRGEQYF
>TRBJ2-5|few|.|TRBV5-6
TGTGCCAGCAGCTGGGGGGACAGCATGCAAGAGACCCAGTACTTC
CASSWGDSMQETQYF
>TRBJ2-2|.|TRBD2|TRBV6-5
TGTGCCAGCCAAACTTTAGCGGGGGCGGCCGGGGAGCTGTTTTTT
CASQTLAGAAGELFF
>TRBJ2-1|once|.|TRBV30
TGTGCCTGGAGTACGGGGGAAACCTACAATGAGCAGTTCTTC
CAWSTGETYNEQFF
>TRBJ2-5|.|TRBD2|TRBV6-1
TGTGCCAGCAGTGCGCCGGGACTAGATATCCAAGAGACCCAGTACTTC
CASSAPGLDIQETQYF
>TRBJ2-7|.|.|TRBV6-5
TGTGCCAGCACCGAAGGGCTAGCCTCCTCCTACGAGCAGTACTTC
CASTEGLASSYEQYF
>TRBJ1-5|few|.|TRBV19
TGTGCCAGTAGTATATTGGAGTATAGCAATCAGCCCCAGCATTTT
CASSILEYSNQPQHF
>TRBJ2-2|.|TRBD2|TRBV6-6
TGTGCCAGCGCCGGGAGCGGGGGGCCGAACACCGGGGAGCTGTTTTTT
CASAGSGGPNTGELFF
>TRBJ1-5|.|.|TRBV27
TGTGCCAGCAGTCTAATTGATCAGCCCCAGCATTTT
CASSLIDQPQHF
>TRBJ1-3|.|TRBD1|TRBV29-1
TGCAGCGCTGCGACAGGGCGCGGAAACACCATATATTTT
CSAATGRGNTIYF
>TRBJ1-2|.|.|TRBV9
TGTGCCAGCAGCGACGGGGTATCCTATGGCTACACCTTC
CASSDGVSYGYTF
>TRBJ2-1|few|TRBD1|TRBV13
TGTGCCAGCAGCTACGACAGGGACCATGAGCAGTTCTTC
CASSYDRDHEQFF
>TRBJ2-5|.|.|TRBV7-3
TGTGCCAGCAGCCCCCGGACACCACAAGAGACCCAGTACTTC
CASSPRTPQETQYF
>TRBJ1-1|few|.|TRBV5-6
TGTGCCAGCAGCTTGGAAGGAATGAACACTGAAGCTTTCTTT
CASSLEGMNTEAFF
>TRBJ2-5|.|.|TRBV10-3
TGTGCCATCAGTGAGTCGGAGGAGACCCAGTACTTC
CAISESEETQYF
>TRBJ1-2|.|.|TRBV27
TGTGCCAGCAGTTTACAACAAGGGTCTAATGGCTACACCTTC
CASSLQQGSNGYTF
>TRBJ2-5|.|TRBD1|TRBV30
TGTGCCTGGAGTGTACTGTCCAGGGGGCAGTCGGAGACCCAGTACTTC
CAWSVLSRGQSETQYF
>TRBJ2-7|once|.|TRBV18
TGTGCCAGCTCACCATTGACCGAGGCTTACGAGCAGTACTTC
CASSPLTEAYEQYF
>TRBJ2-1|.|.|TRBV19
TGTGCCAGTAGTATCTGGGCGAATGAGCAGTTCTTC
CASSIWANEQFF
>TRBJ2-3|.|.|TRBV10-2
TGCGCCAGCGGGGGGCCAGATACGCAGTATTTT
CASGGPDTQYF
>TRBJ1-6|few|TRBD1|TRBV27
TGTGCCAGCAGTAAGGGGACAGCTTCAAATAATTCACCCCTCCACTTT
CASSKGTASNNSPLHF
>TRBJ1-2|.|.|TRBV15
TGTGCCACCAGCAGTTCCGGGACGGACTATGGCTACACCTTC
CATSSSGTDYGYTF
>TRBJ1-1|.|.|TRBV2
TGTGCCAGCCGGGACAAGAACACTGAAGCTTTCTTT
CASRDKNTEAFF
>TRBJ1-2|.|.|TRBV13
TGTGCCAGCAGCTTAGATCGGAGCTATGGCTACACCTTC
CASSLDRSYGYTF
>TRBJ2-1|.|.|TRBV5-6
TGTGCCAGCACCCTGGACAGATGGACCCCCTACAATGAGCAGTTCTTC
CASTLDRWTPYNEQFF
>TRBJ2-1|few|TRBD2|TRBV10-3
TGTGCCATCAGTGAGTCTATGGCTAGCGGGGACTCCAATGAGCAGTTCTTC
CAISESMASGDSNEQFF
>TRBJ1-1|once|.|TRBV27
TGTGCCAGCAGTTTAGTTTATCGGACATCTGAAGCTTTCTTT
CASSLVYRTSEAFF
>TRBJ1-1|few|TRBD1|TRBV10-3
TGTGCCATCAGTGTTTACAGGGGGAACACTGAAGCTTTCTTT
CAISVYRGNTEAFF
>TRBJ2-5|.|TRBD2|TRBV9
TGTGCCAGCAGCGTAGGCATAGCGGGGGAGGGAGAGACCCAGTACTTC
CASSVGIAGEGETQYF
>TRBJ1-2|.|.|TRBV30
TGTGCCTGGCGTTGGGAGGAGTATGGCTACACCTTC
CAWRWEEYGYTF
>TRBJ2-5|.|.|TRBV14
TGTGCCAGCAGCCTAGGGACATTCCAAGAGACCCAGTACTTC
CASSLGTFQETQYF
>TRBJ2-1|.|.|TRBV6-5
TGTGCCAGCAGTTACACAGGATACAATGAGCAGTTCTTC
CASSYTGYNEQFF
>TRBJ1-6|.|TRBD1|TRBV4-3
TGCGCCAGCAGCCGCGACCCCCAACAGGGGGTGGATTCACCCCTCCACTTT
CASSRDPQQGVDSPLHF
>TRBJ2-7|.|.|TRBV7-9
TGTGCCAGCAGCTTATGGCGGGATGAGCAGTACTTC
CASSLWRDEQYF